The clone carrying this TCR beta chain was counted a single time. The source of the sample is a study of T cell responses to AZD1222 COVID-19 vaccine. Assay: immunoSEQ multiplex PCR; the TCRdb copy retains only in-frame clones and omits some. The sample comprises about 150,000 clones, roughly nine tenths of which are singletons, and about 5.1% rests with the top ten. Germline CDR1 and CDR2: SGHNT and YENEEA. V lost 3 bases, J lost 4 bases, and 7 bases lay in between. The CDR3 contains 13 residues. The clonotype comes from an adult in good health. This chain uses TRBV11-3 with TRBJ1-3; D is unresolved. This specimen was peripheral blood, taken on day 0 of MenACWY control vaccination. CDR3 sequence reads: CASSLAGGNTIYF. CDR3 in DNA: TGTGCCAGCAGCTTGGCAGGAGGAAACACCATATATTTT.